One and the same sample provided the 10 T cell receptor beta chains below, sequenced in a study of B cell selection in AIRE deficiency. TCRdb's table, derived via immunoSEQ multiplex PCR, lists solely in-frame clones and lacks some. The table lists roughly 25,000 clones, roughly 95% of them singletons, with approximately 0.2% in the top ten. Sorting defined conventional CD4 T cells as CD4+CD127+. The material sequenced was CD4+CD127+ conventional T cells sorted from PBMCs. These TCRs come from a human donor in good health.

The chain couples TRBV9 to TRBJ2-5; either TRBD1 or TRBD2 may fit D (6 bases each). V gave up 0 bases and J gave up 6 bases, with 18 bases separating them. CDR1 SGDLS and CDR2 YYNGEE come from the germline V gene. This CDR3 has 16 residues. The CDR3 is CASSVGGGLAVQTQYF. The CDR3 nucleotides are TGTGCCAGCAGCGTAGGTGGGGGGCTCGCGGTACAGACCCAGTACTTC.

The chain's CDR3 is CASSAQLGRVYTF. The DNA of the CDR3 is TGTGCCAGCAGCGCTCAATTGGGACGGGTCTACACCTTC. The chain recombines TRBV7-2 with TRBJ1-2; D perhaps matches TRBD1 (5 bases). The CDR3 has 13 residues. Trimming left V 5 bases short and J 10 bases short, with 17 bases between. Germline V gene sequence: CDR1 SGHTA, CDR2 FQGNSA.

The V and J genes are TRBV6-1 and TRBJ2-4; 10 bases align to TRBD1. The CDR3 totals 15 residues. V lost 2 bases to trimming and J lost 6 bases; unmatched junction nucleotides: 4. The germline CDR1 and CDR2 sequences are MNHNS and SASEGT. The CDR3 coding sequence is TGTGCCAGCAGTGAACCGGGACAGGGGTCAAACATTCAGTACTTC. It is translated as CASSEPGQGSNIQYF.

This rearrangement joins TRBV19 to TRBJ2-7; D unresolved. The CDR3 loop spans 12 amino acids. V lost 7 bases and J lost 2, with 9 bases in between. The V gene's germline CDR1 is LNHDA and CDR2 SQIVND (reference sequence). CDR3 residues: CASKSKTYEQYF. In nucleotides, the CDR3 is TGTGCCAGTAAGAGCAAGACCTACGAGCAGTACTTC.

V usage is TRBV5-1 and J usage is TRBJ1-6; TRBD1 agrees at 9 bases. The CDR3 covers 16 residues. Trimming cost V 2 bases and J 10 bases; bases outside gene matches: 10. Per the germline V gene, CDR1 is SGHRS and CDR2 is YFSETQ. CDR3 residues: CASSLWGTGNGSPLHF. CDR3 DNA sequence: TGCGCCAGCAGCTTATGGGGGACAGGGAATGGGTCACCCCTCCACTTT.

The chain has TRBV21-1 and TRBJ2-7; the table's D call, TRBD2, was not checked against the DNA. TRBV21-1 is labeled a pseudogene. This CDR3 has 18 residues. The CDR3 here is CASSKGSEDSLCNYEQYF. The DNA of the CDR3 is TGTGCCAGCAGCAAAGGGAGTGAGGATTCCCTCTGCAACTACGAGCAGTACTTC.

The CDR3 reads CASRDRVKVNQPQHF. CDR3 sequence (DNA): TGTGCCAGCAGGGACAGGGTGAAGGTGAATCAGCCCCAGCATTTT. The chain carries TRBV2 and TRBJ1-5, with 8 bases fitting TRBD1. The V and J ends lost 6 bases and 4 bases, in that order; junction bases with no gene match: 8. Germline V gene lookup returns CDR1 SNHLY and CDR2 FYNNEI. The CDR3 sequence is 15 residues long.

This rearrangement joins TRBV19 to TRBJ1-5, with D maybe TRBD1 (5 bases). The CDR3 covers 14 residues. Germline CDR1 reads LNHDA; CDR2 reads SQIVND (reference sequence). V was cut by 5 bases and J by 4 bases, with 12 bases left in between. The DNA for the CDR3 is TGTGCCAGTAGTCCAGGCAGGGTAAATCAGCCCCAGCATTTT. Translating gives CASSPGRVNQPQHF.

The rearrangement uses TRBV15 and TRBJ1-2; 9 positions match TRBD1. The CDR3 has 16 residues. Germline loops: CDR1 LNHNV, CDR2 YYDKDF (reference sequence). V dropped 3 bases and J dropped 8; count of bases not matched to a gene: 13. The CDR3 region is CATSRTTGTGSGGYTF. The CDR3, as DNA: TGTGCCACCAGCAGGACTACCGGGACAGGGTCGGGAGGCTACACCTTC.

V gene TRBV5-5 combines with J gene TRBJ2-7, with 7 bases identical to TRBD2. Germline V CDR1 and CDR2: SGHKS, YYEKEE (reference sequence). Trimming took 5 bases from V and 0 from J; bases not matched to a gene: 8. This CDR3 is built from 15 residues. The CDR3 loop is CASSQAGGSSYEQYF. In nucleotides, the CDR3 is TGTGCCAGCAGTCAAGCCGGGGGGAGCTCCTACGAGCAGTACTTC. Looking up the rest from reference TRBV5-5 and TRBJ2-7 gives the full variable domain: DAGVTQSPTHLIKTRGQQVTLRCSPISGHKSVSWYQQVLGQGPQFIFQYYEKEERGRGNFPDRFSARQFPNYSSELNVNALLLGDSALYLCASSQAGGSSYEQYFGPGTRLTVT.